This T cell receptor beta chain is drawn from a study of T cell clonotyping in hematopoietic cell transplantation. Some clones are missing from TCRdb's copy, which holds only in-frame ones; the method was immunoSEQ multiplex PCR. Of around 37,000 clones in the sample, 95% are singletons; the top ten hold 0.85% to 1%. This CDR3 spans 13 amino acids. The J segment lost 5 bases and the V segment lost 9 bases, leaving 2 bases of the junction unmatched. Germline CDR1 is LNHDA and CDR2 is SQIVND (reference sequence). Whole-study results and caveats: CD4 and CD8 repertoire contributions could not be separated without sorting. Higher Inverse Simpson Index values in graft donor and pretransplant recipient predicted broader posttransplant TCR diversity. At the given depth, recipient repertoires were over 95% de novo clonotypes. After transplant, recipient diversity fell while pathologically expanded clonotypes grew through day 180.

This clone has just one count. Its antigen is not identified. The specimen was peripheral blood mononuclear cells. The clonotype was recovered from a man aged 30 to 39 in good health. Some clones in this sample may be carry-over from other donors' samples. The chain couples TRBV19 to TRBJ2-1, with 12 bases that match TRBD2. CDR3 nucleotide sequence: TGTGCCAGCCGACTAGCGGGAGACAATGAGCAGTTCTTC. Its protein product is CASRLAGDNEQFF.